These T cell receptor beta chains were read from a single sample in a study of patients and donors after allogeneic stem cell transplantation. TCRdb re-called the RT-PCR reads with MiXCR, one entry per CDR3 protein. The table lists hundreds of thousands of distinct CDR3 sequences, approximately 16% of them singletons. The sequenced sample was blood, either unsorted or a sorted T cell fraction (not recorded which). These receptors were taken from a human donor who was either an allogeneic HSCT recipient or a stem cell or donor lymphocyte infusion donor (not recorded which). It is not recorded whose cells these are; they may come from a transplant donor. The CDR3 runs from the conserved cysteine through the conserved F or W. Fields, in order: V gene, J gene, clone size, D gene, CDR3 protein, CDR3 DNA. A D gene is named only where the DNA matches it firmly. Some rows mark clone size as missing; the rest say once, few, many or name a class of expanded clone.

v_gene: TRBV4-2
j_gene: TRBJ2-7
abundance: NA
d_gene: NA
CDR3aa: CASSPTKNGYEQYF
CDR3nt: TGTGCCAGCAGCCCCACGAAAAACGGATACGAGCAGTACTTC

v_gene: TRBV20-1
j_gene: TRBJ1-3
abundance: NA
d_gene: NA
CDR3aa: CSAQGWVSGNTIYF
CDR3nt: TGCAGTGCTCAAGGCTGGGTTTCTGGAAACACCATATATTTT

v_gene: TRBV9
j_gene: TRBJ2-7
abundance: NA
d_gene: TRBD2
CDR3aa: CASSPGGGPSYEQYF
CDR3nt: TGTGCCAGCAGCCCCGGCGGGGGGCCCTCCTACGAGCAGTACTTC

v_gene: TRBV18
j_gene: TRBJ1-2
abundance: NA
d_gene: NA
CDR3aa: CASSPPLKNYGYTF
CDR3nt: TGTGCCAGCTCACCCCCCCTGAAGAACTATGGCTACACCTTC

v_gene: TRBV25-1
j_gene: TRBJ1-1
abundance: NA
d_gene: NA
CDR3aa: CASSEAGPNTEAFF
CDR3nt: TGTGCCAGCAGTGAGGCAGGACCGAACACTGAAGCTTTCTTT

v_gene: TRBV5-1
j_gene: TRBJ1-5
abundance: few
d_gene: NA
CDR3aa: CASSLGLSGINQPQHF
CDR3nt: TGCGCCAGCAGCTTGGGACTGTCGGGGATCAATCAGCCCCAGCATTTT

v_gene: TRBV4-1
j_gene: TRBJ1-4
abundance: few
d_gene: NA
CDR3aa: CASSAWGGEKLFF
CDR3nt: TGCGCCAGCAGCGCATGGGGGGGTGAAAAACTGTTTTTT

v_gene: TRBV5-5
j_gene: TRBJ1-2
abundance: few
d_gene: TRBD1
CDR3aa: CASTPGTGAYTF
CDR3nt: TGTGCCAGCACGCCCGGGACAGGTGCTTACACCTTC

v_gene: TRBV5-1
j_gene: TRBJ1-1
abundance: many
d_gene: NA
CDR3aa: CASSPQLGDTEAFF
CDR3nt: TGCGCCAGCAGCCCTCAGTTGGGGGACACTGAAGCTTTCTTT

v_gene: TRBV20-1
j_gene: TRBJ1-1
abundance: many
d_gene: TRBD1
CDR3aa: CSAMTGGTEAFF
CDR3nt: TGCAGTGCTATGACAGGGGGCACTGAAGCTTTCTTT

v_gene: TRBV4-1
j_gene: TRBJ1-5
abundance: few
d_gene: NA
CDR3aa: CASSQVVRPDGQPQHF
CDR3nt: TGCGCCAGCAGCCAAGTCGTACGGCCCGACGGTCAGCCCCAGCATTTT

v_gene: TRBV13
j_gene: TRBJ1-2
abundance: NA
d_gene: NA
CDR3aa: CASSLGGVNGYTF
CDR3nt: TGTGCCAGCAGCTTAGGTGGAGTTAATGGCTACACCTTC

v_gene: TRBV20-1
j_gene: TRBJ2-4
abundance: few
d_gene: NA
CDR3aa: CSALNTKNIQYF
CDR3nt: TGCAGTGCTCTGAATACCAAAAACATTCAGTACTTC

v_gene: TRBV24-1
j_gene: TRBJ1-3
abundance: NA
d_gene: NA
CDR3aa: CATRSAGRPGNTIYF
CDR3nt: TGTGCCACCAGGAGCGCAGGGCGCCCTGGAAACACCATATATTTT

v_gene: TRBV6-5
j_gene: TRBJ1-5
abundance: NA
d_gene: TRBD1
CDR3aa: CASSYLGQFNQPQHF
CDR3nt: TGTGCCAGCAGTTACCTGGGACAGTTCAATCAGCCCCAGCATTTT

v_gene: TRBV7-9
j_gene: TRBJ1-2
abundance: many
d_gene: TRBD1
CDR3aa: CASSFWTGHSGVYGYTF
CDR3nt: TGTGCCAGCAGCTTCTGGACAGGGCATTCGGGTGTCTATGGCTACACCTTC

v_gene: TRBV5-1
j_gene: TRBJ2-1
abundance: few
d_gene: TRBD2
CDR3aa: CASSLVGLAGGNEQFF
CDR3nt: TGCGCCAGCAGCTTGGTAGGACTAGCGGGAGGCAATGAGCAGTTCTTC

v_gene: TRBV3-1
j_gene: TRBJ2-2
abundance: many
d_gene: NA
CDR3aa: CASDRAGTGELFF
CDR3nt: TGTGCCAGCGACAGGGCGGGGACCGGGGAGCTGTTTTTT

v_gene: TRBV12-3/TRBV12-4
j_gene: TRBJ1-1
abundance: NA
d_gene: NA
CDR3aa: CASSLVGALEAFF
CDR3nt: TGTGCCAGCAGTTTAGTGGGCGCACTTGAAGCTTTCTTT

v_gene: TRBV7-9
j_gene: TRBJ2-1
abundance: NA
d_gene: NA
CDR3aa: CATSQRETTPEQFF
CDR3nt: TGTGCCACCTCCCAGCGAGAGACCACTCCAGAGCAGTTCTTC

v_gene: TRBV19
j_gene: TRBJ2-1
abundance: NA
d_gene: TRBD2
CDR3aa: CASSRSLGLAVNNEQFF
CDR3nt: TGTGCCAGTAGTAGATCCTTAGGACTAGCTGTGAACAATGAGCAGTTCTTC

v_gene: TRBV5-1
j_gene: TRBJ2-2
abundance: NA
d_gene: NA
CDR3aa: CASSDRQANTGELFF
CDR3nt: TGCGCCAGCAGCGATAGACAGGCGAACACCGGGGAGCTGTTTTTT

v_gene: TRBV5-6
j_gene: TRBJ2-1
abundance: few
d_gene: TRBD1
CDR3aa: CASSLGPTGSYNEQFF
CDR3nt: TGTGCCAGCAGCTTGGGCCCGACAGGGTCCTACAATGAGCAGTTCTTC

v_gene: TRBV5-1
j_gene: TRBJ2-1
abundance: many
d_gene: NA
CDR3aa: CASSLPGNEQFF
CDR3nt: TGCGCCAGCAGCTTGCCGGGCAATGAGCAGTTCTTC

v_gene: TRBV23-1
j_gene: TRBJ2-5
abundance: few
d_gene: NA
CDR3aa: CASSQLEETQYF
CDR3nt: TGCGCCAGCAGTCAATTGGAAGAGACCCAGTACTTC

v_gene: TRBV20-1
j_gene: TRBJ2-1
abundance: few
d_gene: TRBD2
CDR3aa: CSARGLAEYNEQFF
CDR3nt: TGCAGTGCTAGGGGACTAGCGGAGTACAATGAGCAGTTCTTC

v_gene: TRBV10-3
j_gene: TRBJ2-2
abundance: NA
d_gene: TRBD2
CDR3aa: CAISESRGRAGAGELFF
CDR3nt: TGTGCCATCAGTGAATCCCGCGGGAGGGCCGGCGCCGGGGAGCTGTTTTTT

v_gene: TRBV18
j_gene: TRBJ2-3
abundance: few
d_gene: NA
CDR3aa: CASSPRPVGDTQYF
CDR3nt: TGTGCCAGCTCACCACGGCCAGTAGGGGATACGCAGTATTTT

v_gene: TRBV6-1
j_gene: TRBJ2-2
abundance: NA
d_gene: NA
CDR3aa: CASSTRTVTGELFF
CDR3nt: TGTGCCAGCAGTACCAGGACAGTGACCGGGGAGCTGTTTTTT

v_gene: TRBV20-1
j_gene: TRBJ2-4
abundance: few
d_gene: NA
CDR3aa: CSGGPLGKRAKNIQYF
CDR3nt: TGCAGTGGAGGACCCCTGGGGAAGAGGGCCAAAAACATTCAGTACTTC

v_gene: TRBV5-1
j_gene: TRBJ2-2
abundance: many
d_gene: NA
CDR3aa: CASSRDSITGELFF
CDR3nt: TGCGCCAGCAGCAGAGATTCAATCACCGGGGAGCTGTTTTTT

v_gene: TRBV5-1
j_gene: TRBJ2-4
abundance: few
d_gene: NA
CDR3aa: CASSLDPGVALNIQYF
CDR3nt: TGCGCCAGCAGCTTGGATCCAGGGGTGGCGCTGAACATTCAGTACTTC

v_gene: TRBV5-1
j_gene: TRBJ2-1
abundance: NA
d_gene: TRBD2
CDR3aa: CASSLGTSGNNEQFF
CDR3nt: TGCGCCAGCAGCTTGGGGACTAGCGGGAACAATGAGCAGTTCTTC

v_gene: TRBV6-5
j_gene: TRBJ1-5
abundance: NA
d_gene: TRBD1
CDR3aa: CASSSLPPGQASNQPQHF
CDR3nt: TGTGCCAGCAGTTCGCTTCCCCCGGGACAGGCTAGCAATCAGCCCCAGCATTTT

v_gene: TRBV7-3
j_gene: TRBJ1-6
abundance: NA
d_gene: NA
CDR3aa: CASSLSVSSNSPLHF
CDR3nt: TGTGCCAGCAGCTTATCCGTATCTAGTAATTCACCCCTCCACTTT

v_gene: TRBV20-1
j_gene: TRBJ1-2
abundance: NA
d_gene: TRBD1
CDR3aa: CSAYTGDYGYTF
CDR3nt: TGCAGTGCCTATACAGGGGACTATGGCTACACCTTC

v_gene: TRBV20-1
j_gene: TRBJ2-3
abundance: few
d_gene: TRBD2
CDR3aa: CSRYGGVAGRTDTQYF
CDR3nt: TGCAGTCGCTACGGGGGGGTAGCGGGGCGCACAGATACGCAGTATTTT

v_gene: TRBV11-3
j_gene: TRBJ2-4
abundance: NA
d_gene: NA
CDR3aa: CASSLGDWAKNIQYF
CDR3nt: TGTGCCAGCAGCTTAGGAGATTGGGCCAAAAACATTCAGTACTTC

v_gene: TRBV27
j_gene: TRBJ2-2
abundance: NA
d_gene: TRBD1
CDR3aa: CASSSTGFNTGELFF
CDR3nt: TGTGCCAGCAGTTCGACAGGGTTTAACACCGGGGAGCTGTTTTTT

v_gene: TRBV5-5
j_gene: TRBJ2-5
abundance: few
d_gene: NA
CDR3aa: CASSSPSGRETQYF
CDR3nt: TGTGCCAGCAGCTCGCCGTCTGGGAGAGAGACCCAGTACTTC

v_gene: TRBV7-9
j_gene: TRBJ2-7
abundance: few
d_gene: NA
CDR3aa: CASSLVSGQYF
CDR3nt: TGTGCCAGCAGCTTAGTAAGTGGGCAGTACTTC

v_gene: TRBV7-2
j_gene: TRBJ1-2
abundance: few
d_gene: NA
CDR3aa: CASSPGAVGGYTF
CDR3nt: TGTGCCAGCAGCCCGGGGGCGGTTGGCGGCTACACCTTC

v_gene: TRBV5-1
j_gene: TRBJ2-7
abundance: few
d_gene: TRBD2
CDR3aa: CASSYGTSGYGEQYF
CDR3nt: TGCGCCAGCAGCTACGGGACTAGCGGTTACGGGGAGCAGTACTTC

v_gene: TRBV20-1
j_gene: TRBJ2-5
abundance: NA
d_gene: NA
CDR3aa: CSAPPGPQQETQYF
CDR3nt: TGCAGTGCGCCGCCCGGGCCACAACAAGAGACCCAGTACTTC

v_gene: TRBV9
j_gene: TRBJ2-1
abundance: once
d_gene: TRBD2
CDR3aa: CASSVGALLSGNNEQFF
CDR3nt: TGTGCCAGCAGCGTAGGAGCGCTTCTTAGCGGGAACAATGAGCAGTTCTTC

v_gene: TRBV7-2
j_gene: TRBJ2-7
abundance: many
d_gene: NA
CDR3aa: CASSFSRKGEQYF
CDR3nt: TGTGCCAGCAGCTTTAGTAGAAAGGGCGAGCAGTACTTC

v_gene: TRBV18
j_gene: TRBJ1-2
abundance: few
d_gene: NA
CDR3aa: CASSVGTDPNRGYTF
CDR3nt: TGTGCCAGCTCAGTTGGGACGGATCCTAATCGGGGCTACACCTTC

v_gene: TRBV4-1
j_gene: TRBJ2-1
abundance: few
d_gene: TRBD2
CDR3aa: CASSQGTAGTYNEQFF
CDR3nt: TGCGCCAGCAGCCAAGGTACAGCGGGAACCTACAATGAGCAGTTCTTC

v_gene: TRBV6-1
j_gene: TRBJ1-3
abundance: few
d_gene: NA
CDR3aa: CASSTEVPGNTIYF
CDR3nt: TGTGCCAGCAGCACGGAGGTGCCTGGAAACACCATATATTTT

v_gene: TRBV4-2
j_gene: TRBJ2-1
abundance: NA
d_gene: NA
CDR3aa: CASSQGLLPGYNEQFF
CDR3nt: TGTGCCAGCAGCCAAGGGCTACTACCCGGATACAATGAGCAGTTCTTC

v_gene: TRBV7-2
j_gene: TRBJ2-5
abundance: few
d_gene: TRBD2
CDR3aa: CASRVAGRGETQYF
CDR3nt: TGTGCCAGCAGGGTAGCCGGGAGGGGAGAGACCCAGTACTTC

v_gene: TRBV9
j_gene: TRBJ1-6
abundance: NA
d_gene: NA
CDR3aa: CASKGSNSPLHF
CDR3nt: TGTGCCAGCAAGGGTAGTAATTCACCCCTCCACTTT

v_gene: TRBV20-1
j_gene: TRBJ2-7
abundance: NA
d_gene: NA
CDR3aa: CSAPGHPDWTEQYF
CDR3nt: TGCAGTGCGCCGGGACACCCGGACTGGACAGAGCAGTACTTC

v_gene: TRBV6-1
j_gene: TRBJ2-3
abundance: NA
d_gene: TRBD2
CDR3aa: CASSPTSGGLAGTQYF
CDR3nt: TGTGCCAGCAGTCCTACTAGCGGGGGGTTAGCGGGTACGCAGTATTTT

v_gene: TRBV12-3/TRBV12-4
j_gene: TRBJ2-7
abundance: few
d_gene: NA
CDR3aa: CASTPGHIYEQYF
CDR3nt: TGTGCCAGCACCCCGGGACACATCTACGAGCAGTACTTC

v_gene: TRBV20-1
j_gene: TRBJ2-7
abundance: NA
d_gene: NA
CDR3aa: CSARPSTELYEQYF
CDR3nt: TGCAGTGCTCGCCCTTCGACAGAGCTCTACGAGCAGTACTTC

v_gene: TRBV6-4
j_gene: TRBJ2-1
abundance: few
d_gene: TRBD2
CDR3aa: CASKAGRASGGPEFF
CDR3nt: TGTGCCAGCAAGGCCGGGAGGGCTAGCGGGGGCCCAGAGTTCTTC

v_gene: TRBV6-1
j_gene: TRBJ1-1
abundance: few
d_gene: NA
CDR3aa: CASSRPAKREAFF
CDR3nt: TGTGCCAGCAGCCGCCCTGCTAAGCGTGAAGCTTTCTTT

v_gene: TRBV21-1
j_gene: TRBJ1-2
abundance: few
d_gene: NA
CDR3aa: CASSSTNGTSALYGYTF
CDR3nt: TGTGCCAGCAGCTCCACTAATGGGACGTCTGCGCTGTATGGCTACACCTTC

v_gene: TRBV5-1
j_gene: TRBJ1-2
abundance: NA
d_gene: NA
CDR3aa: CASSLARVSGYTF
CDR3nt: TGCGCCAGCAGCTTGGCCAGGGTATCTGGCTACACCTTC